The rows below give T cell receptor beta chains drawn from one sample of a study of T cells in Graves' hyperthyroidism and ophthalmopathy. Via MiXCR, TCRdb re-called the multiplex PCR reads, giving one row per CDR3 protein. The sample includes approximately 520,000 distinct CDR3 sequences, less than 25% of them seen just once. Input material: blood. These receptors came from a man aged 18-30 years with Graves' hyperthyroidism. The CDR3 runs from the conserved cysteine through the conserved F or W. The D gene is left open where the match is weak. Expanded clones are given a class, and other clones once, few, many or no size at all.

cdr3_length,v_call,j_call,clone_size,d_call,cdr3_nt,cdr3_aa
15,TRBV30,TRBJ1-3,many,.,TGTGCCTGGAGCGGGAGTTTGGGATGGGGAAACACCATATATTTT,CAWSGSLGWGNTIYF
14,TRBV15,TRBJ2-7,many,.,TGTGCCACCAGCAGAGTACCGGGGGCCTACGAGCAGTACTTC,CATSRVPGAYEQYF
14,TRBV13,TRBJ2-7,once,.,TGTGCCAGCAGCTCGCTGGGACAAGCTGGCGAGCAGTACTTC,CASSSLGQAGEQYF
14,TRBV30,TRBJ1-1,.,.,TGTGCCTGGAGTCTTACAGGGAGAAACACTGAAGCTTTCTTT,CAWSLTGRNTEAFF
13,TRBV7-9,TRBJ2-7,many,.,TGTGCCAGCAGCCCCCGGAACGTCGGGGAGCAGTACTTC,CASSPRNVGEQYF
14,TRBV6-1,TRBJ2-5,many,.,TGTGCCAGCAGTGAGTCATTGTACCAAGAGACCCAGTACTTC,CASSESLYQETQYF
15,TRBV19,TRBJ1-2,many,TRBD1,TGTGCCAGTAGTGACATGGGACAGGGAACTTATGGCTACACCTTC,CASSDMGQGTYGYTF
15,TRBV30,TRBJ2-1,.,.,TGTGCCTGGAGTGTGACCGGATACTCCTACAATGAGCAGTTCTTC,CAWSVTGYSYNEQFF
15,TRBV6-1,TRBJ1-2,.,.,TGTGCCAGCAGCAACCGCGGCAGCTTGGAGTATGGTTACACCTTC,CASSNRGSLEYGYTF
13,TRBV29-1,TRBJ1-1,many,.,TGCAGCGTAATAGGGCCCCCAGGCACTGAAGCTTTCTTT,CSVIGPPGTEAFF
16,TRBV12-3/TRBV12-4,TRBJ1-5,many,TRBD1,TGTGCCAGCAGTGAAGACAGGGTGACGGGCAATCAGCCCCAGCATTTT,CASSEDRVTGNQPQHF
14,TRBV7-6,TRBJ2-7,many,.,TGTGCCAGCAGCTTAGGGCGAACAGGGCCCGAGCAGTACTTC,CASSLGRTGPEQYF
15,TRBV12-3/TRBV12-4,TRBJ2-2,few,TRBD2,TGTGCCAGCAGCGCCCCGGGGGGGTACACCGGGGAGCTGTTTTTT,CASSAPGGYTGELFF
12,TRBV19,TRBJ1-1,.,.,TGTGCCAGTAGACGGCGGAACACTGAAGCTTTCTTT,CASRRRNTEAFF
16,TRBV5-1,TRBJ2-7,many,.,TGCGCCAGCAGACCAACCGGGACGGGTAACTCCTACGAGCAGTACTTC,CASRPTGTGNSYEQYF
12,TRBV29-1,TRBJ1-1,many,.,TGCAGCGTGGGCAGGGCGAACACTGAAGCTTTCTTT,CSVGRANTEAFF
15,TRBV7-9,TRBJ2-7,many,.,TGTGCCAGCAGCTCTCGGGAGCTCTCCGACTACGAGCAGTACTTC,CASSSRELSDYEQYF
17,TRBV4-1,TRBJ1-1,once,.,TGCGCCAGCAGCCAAGCCCCAGGCGTCCTGCTGAACACTGAAGCTTTATTT,CASSQAPGVLLNTEALF
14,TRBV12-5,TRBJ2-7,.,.,TGTGCTAGTGCCCCGGACAGTTCCTCCTACGAGCAGTACTTC,CASAPDSSSYEQYF
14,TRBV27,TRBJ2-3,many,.,TGTGCCAGCAGCCCTTCGGGCCGGTCGGATACGCAGTATTTT,CASSPSGRSDTQYF
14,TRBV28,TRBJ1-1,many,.,TGTGCCAGCAGTTTCGCCCAGGGGCCCTCTGAAGCTTTCTTT,CASSFAQGPSEAFF
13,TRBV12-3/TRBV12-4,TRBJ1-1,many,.,TGTGCCAGCAGTTTTATAGGGGGCACTGAAGCTTTCTTT,CASSFIGGTEAFF
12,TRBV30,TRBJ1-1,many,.,TGTGCCTGGAGTCTGCAGGTCACTGAAGCTTTCTTT,CAWSLQVTEAFF
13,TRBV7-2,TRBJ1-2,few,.,TGTGCCAGCAGCGTGGACAAGAACTATGGCTACACCTTC,CASSVDKNYGYTF